The 21 T cell receptor beta chains presented below share a single source sample, sequenced in a study of CD8 T cells in Susac syndrome. Roughly 0.45 to 1 ug RNA was reverse transcribed with random hexamers. MiXCR, applied by TCRdb to the immunoSEQ multiplex PCR reads, yields one record per CDR3 protein. Among more than 200,000 distinct CDR3 sequences listed, about 90% were seen once. Source material: CD8+ T cells from PBMCs. These receptors came from a human donor with multiple sclerosis.

V gene TRBV4-1 combines with J gene TRBJ1-3; no definite D call. Trimming removed 5 bases from V and 5 bases from J, with 10 bases in between. Germline-derived CDR1 and CDR2 are MGHRA and YSYEKL. CDR3 length equals 13 residues. This CDR3 is CASSDSGRNTIYF. CDR3 DNA sequence: TGCGCCAGCAGCGATTCCGGGAGAAACACCATATATTTT.

V and J are TRBV7-9 and TRBJ2-7; the D gene could be TRBD1 or TRBD2 (6 bases each). Germline CDR1 reads SEHNR; CDR2 reads FQNEAQ (reference sequence). The CDR3 is made up of 14 amino acids. V gave up 3 bases and J gave up 3 bases, with 12 bases separating them. Written as DNA, the CDR3 is TGTGCCAGCAGCTTGCCGGGGGCCCACTACGAGCAGTACTTC. Translating it yields CASSLPGAHYEQYF.

J is TRBJ2-7 and V is TRBV19; D may be TRBD1 or TRBD2 (5 bases each). The CDR3 contains 13 residues. V was cut by 2 bases and J by 2 bases, with 7 bases left in between. Germline V CDR1 and CDR2: LNHDA, SQIVND (reference sequence). DNA of the CDR3: TGTGCCAGTAGTATACAGGGAGCCTACGAGCAGTACTTC. Encoded protein: CASSIQGAYEQYF.

The chain couples TRBV27 to TRBJ1-1; D may be TRBD1 (5 bases). CDR3 length: 15 amino acids. With 5 bases removed from V and 0 bases from J, the gap between germline ends came to 13 bases. Germline V CDR1 and CDR2: MNHEY, SMNVEV (reference sequence). The CDR3 loop reads CASSQGSALNTEAFF. The CDR3 region has the DNA TGTGCCAGCAGTCAGGGATCAGCTCTGAACACTGAAGCTTTCTTT.

V and J are TRBV11-2 and TRBJ2-1; TRBD2 might be the D (5 bases). V lost 1 base, J lost 9 bases, and 10 bases lay in between. The CDR3 length is 13 residues. CDR1 is SGHAT, CDR2 FQNNGV, per germline. The CDR3 is CASSLVLAGEQFF. CDR3 bases: TGTGCCAGCAGCTTAGTGTTGGCGGGTGAGCAGTTCTTC.

The V gene is TRBV5-1, the J gene TRBJ2-1; 8 nucleotides align to TRBD1. The CDR3 covers 12 residues. Trimming at V came to 3 bases and at J to 10 bases, leaving 3 bases not matched to a gene. CDR1 is SGHRS, CDR2 YFSETQ, per germline. CDR3 sequence reads: CASSWTGREQFF. The CDR3 DNA reads as TGCGCCAGCAGCTGGACAGGGAGGGAGCAGTTCTTC.

The chain's CDR3 is CASSQEVLGELAESSYNEQFF. As DNA, the CDR3 is TGCGCCAGCAGCCAAGAGGTCCTTGGCGAACTAGCGGAAAGCTCCTACAATGAGCAGTTCTTC. This sequence joins TRBV4-3 and TRBJ2-1; 8 positions agree with TRBD2. Losses at the gene ends were 0 bases for V and 0 bases for J; bases not matched to a gene: 16. The CDR3 sequence is 21 residues long. Germline assignment: CDR1 LGHNA and CDR2 YSLEER.

The chain uses TRBV30 and TRBJ2-2; TRBD2 aligns across 8 bases. After removal of 8 bases from V and 4 bases from J, the junction contained 9 bases not matched to a gene. Per germline, CDR1 GTSNPN and CDR2 SVGIG (reference sequence). The CDR3 spans 14 residues. The CDR3 DNA reads TGTGCCCACCCGGGGGGGAGTCCCACCGGGGAGCTGTTTTTT. Protein product: CAHPGGSPTGELFF.

The chain has TRBV6-2 or TRBV6-3 and TRBJ2-7; D uncertain. V lost 4 bases and J 4 bases, leaving 8 bases between the germline ends. Looked up from germline, CDR1 is MNHEY and CDR2 is SVGEGT. The CDR3 is made up of 12 amino acids. The CDR3 is CASSFGMYEQYF. CDR3 sequence (DNA): TGTGCCAGCAGTTTTGGGATGTACGAGCAGTACTTC.

The V gene is TRBV5-6, the J gene TRBJ1-2; no clear D. The germline gives CDR1 SGHDT, CDR2 YYEEEE. The CDR3 spans 15 residues. V was cut by 0 bases and J by 8 bases, with 17 bases left in between. Here the CDR3 reads CASSLVVTHGSGYTF. In DNA, the CDR3 is TGTGCCAGCAGCTTGGTTGTGACGCACGGCAGCGGCTACACCTTC.

The chain employs TRBV7-9 and TRBJ2-5; 7 nucleotides line up with TRBD2. Germline lookup yields CDR1 SEHNR and CDR2 FQNEAQ (reference sequence). Germline trimming cut 6 bases from V and 3 bases from J; bases unmatched to any gene: 4. CDR3 length: 13 amino acids. Here the CDR3 reads CASSYLAEETQYF. CDR3 nucleotides: TGTGCCAGCAGTTATCTAGCGGAAGAGACCCAGTACTTC. Filled out from reference TRBV7-9 and TRBJ2-5, the complete variable domain reads DTGVSQNPRHKITKRGQNVTFRCDPISEHNRLYWYRQTLGQGPEFLTYFQNEAQLEKSRLLSDRFSAERPKGSFSTLEIQRTEQGDSAMYLCASSYLAEETQYFGPGTRLLVL.

V usage is TRBV9 and J usage is TRBJ2-1; D assignment may be TRBD1 or TRBD2 (5 bases each). The CDR3 spans 13 residues. Looked up from germline, CDR1 is SGDLS and CDR2 is YYNGEE. V was shortened by 0 bases and J by 9 bases, with 10 bases between the two germline ends. This CDR3 reads CASSVGGTGEQFF. DNA of the CDR3: TGTGCCAGCAGCGTAGGGGGGACCGGTGAGCAGTTCTTC.

This chain joins TRBV5-6 and TRBJ2-2; 7 positions match TRBD2. There are 14 residues in the CDR3. Losses at the gene ends were 5 bases for V and 7 bases for J; bases not matched to a gene: 8. Germline V CDR1 and CDR2: SGHDT, YYEEEE. The CDR3 DNA sequence: TGTGCCAGCAGAAACGGACTAGTTTTCGGGGAGCTGTTTTTT. Translated, it gives CASRNGLVFGELFF.

The rearrangement links TRBV13 to TRBJ1-2; D remains unclear. CDR1 is PRHDT and CDR2 is FYEKMQ in the germline V gene (reference sequence). The CDR3 is 16 amino acids. Trimming left V 8 bases short and J 6 bases short, with 25 bases between. This chain's CDR3 is CASSVSLAGLKNGYTF. Here the CDR3 DNA reads TGTGCCAGCTCCGTTTCCCTGGCCGGGCTTAAAAATGGCTACACCTTC. Combining the CDR3 with reference TRBV13 and TRBJ1-2 gives the whole variable domain AAGVIQSPRHLIKEKRETATLKCYPIPRHDTVYWYQQGPGQDPQFLISFYEKMQSDKGSIPDRFSAQQFSDYHSELNMSSLELGDSALYFCASSVSLAGLKNGYTFGSGTRLTVV.

The rearrangement links TRBV30 to TRBJ2-7; D ambiguous. CDR1 is GTSNPN and CDR2 is SVGIG in the germline V gene (reference sequence). Trimming shortened V by 8 bases and J by 3 bases, and 14 bases separated the two germline ends. CDR3 length: 12 residues. The CDR3 DNA is TGTGCCCTAAGGGAAAAGGGCTACGAGCAGTACTTC. This gives the protein CALREKGYEQYF.

The rearrangement uses TRBV12-3 or TRBV12-4 and TRBJ2-7; 11 bases line up with TRBD1. V lost 5 bases, J lost 5 bases, and 5 bases stayed unmatched. The CDR3 spans 14 residues. In DNA, the CDR3 is TGTGCCAGCAGTCCGGGGACAGGGGGAAACGAGCAGTACTTC. Residues: CASSPGTGGNEQYF.

The chain combines TRBV7-2 with TRBJ2-7; possibly TRBD2 for D (8 bases). Trimming stripped 5 bases from V and 6 bases from J, with 20 bases between. CDR1 is SGHTA, CDR2 FQGNSA, per germline. This CDR3 comprises 15 residues. CDR3 in DNA: TGTGCCAGCAGCGACCCGGGGGGGCAGGGGGTCGAGCAGTACTTC. Protein: CASSDPGGQGVEQYF.

J is TRBJ2-7 and V is TRBV12-3 or TRBV12-4, with D unclear. The CDR3 is made up of 13 amino acids. The V gene lost 5 bases and the J gene lost 3 bases, with 11 bases spanning the gap. CDR3 loop: CASSPPNRYEQYF. For the CDR3, the DNA is TGTGCCAGCAGTCCCCCCAATCGCTACGAGCAGTACTTC.

V gene TRBV7-9 combines with J gene TRBJ1-2; D unresolved. The CDR3 loop spans 13 amino acids. CDR1 and CDR2 (germline): SEHNR, FQNEAQ (reference sequence). V lost 1 base to trimming and J lost 7 bases, with 10 bases between them. The CDR3 DNA follows: TGTGCCAGCAGCTTAGATAGGGAGAGTGGCTACACCTTC. It translates to CASSLDRESGYTF.

The genes are TRBV4-3 and TRBJ2-1, with 7 bases identical to TRBD1. The CDR3 runs to 16 residues. The germline V gene encodes CDR1 LGHNA and CDR2 YSLEER. V lost 0 bases and J lost 1; bases outside the gene matches: 3. CDR3 region: CASSQDPGQSYNEQFF. CDR3 DNA: TGCGCCAGCAGCCAAGATCCGGGACAGTCCTACAATGAGCAGTTCTTC.

This chain joins TRBV5-1 and TRBJ2-3; 9 bases line up with TRBD2. Trimming took 0 bases from V and 4 from J; bases not matched to a gene: 6. In germline, CDR1 is SGHRS, CDR2 YFSETQ. The CDR3 is made up of 16 amino acids. CDR3 region: CASSLDIAGDADTQYF. CDR3 sequence (DNA): TGCGCCAGCAGCTTGGATATAGCGGGAGACGCAGATACGCAGTATTTT.